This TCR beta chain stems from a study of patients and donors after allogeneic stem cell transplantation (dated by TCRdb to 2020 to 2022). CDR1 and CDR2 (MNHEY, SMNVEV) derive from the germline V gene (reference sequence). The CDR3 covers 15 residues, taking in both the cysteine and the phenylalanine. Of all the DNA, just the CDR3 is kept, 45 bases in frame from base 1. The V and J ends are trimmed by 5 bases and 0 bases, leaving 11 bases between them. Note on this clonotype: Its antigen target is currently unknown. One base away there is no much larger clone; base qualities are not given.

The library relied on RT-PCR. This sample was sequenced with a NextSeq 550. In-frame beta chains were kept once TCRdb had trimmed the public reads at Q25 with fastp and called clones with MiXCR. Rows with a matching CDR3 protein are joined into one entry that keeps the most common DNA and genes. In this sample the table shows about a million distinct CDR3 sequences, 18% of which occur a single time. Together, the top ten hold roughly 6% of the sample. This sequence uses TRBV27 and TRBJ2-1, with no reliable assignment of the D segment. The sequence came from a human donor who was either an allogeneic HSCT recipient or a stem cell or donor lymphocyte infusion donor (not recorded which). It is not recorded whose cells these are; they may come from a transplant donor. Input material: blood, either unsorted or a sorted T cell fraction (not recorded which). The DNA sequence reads TGTGCCAGCAGTATCGACCCCAGCTCCTACAATGAGCAGTTCTTC. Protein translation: CASSIDPSSYNEQFF.